These 29 T cell receptor beta chains originate from one sample sequenced in a study of beta chain features in type 1 diabetes. Study outcomes and limitations: Moderately but significantly shorter TCRB CDR3s were found in Type 1 diabetes patients in all four CD4+ subsets.

The isolated RNA, all of it, was reverse transcribed, so expressed TCRB transcripts were what got sequenced. Here immunoSEQ multiplex PCR was the method, and the copy in TCRdb shows in-frame clones only, minus some. Of 300,000 to 450,000 clones listed, around 10% were seen once; the top ten hold 0.45% to 0.65%. What these receptors recognize is not known. Sequencing input: central memory CD4+ T cells from blood. All receptors derive from a man aged 25 to 40 with type 1 diabetes.

This clone was seen a few times. V usage is TRBV6-6 and J usage is TRBJ2-5; D may be TRBD2 (5 bases). Germline CDR1 reads MNHNY; CDR2 reads SVGAGI (reference sequence). V lost 2 bases to trimming and J lost 1 base, with 5 bases between them. The CDR3 consists of 13 residues. The CDR3 bases are TGTGCCAGCAGTTACCGGGGCCAAGAGACCCAGTACTTC. Protein product: CASSYRGQETQYF.

The chain is built from TRBV19 and TRBJ1-5; no clear D. V was trimmed by 7 bases and J by 2 bases, leaving 24 bases between them. The CDR3 loop spans 18 amino acids. Germline CDR1 is LNHDA and CDR2 is SQIVND (reference sequence). The CDR3 reads CASTQAVSSYGGNQPQHF. Here the CDR3 DNA reads TGTGCCAGTACCCAAGCGGTGAGCTCATATGGGGGCAATCAGCCCCAGCATTTT.

The table lists this clone with a few counts. The chain couples TRBV7-9 to TRBJ2-5; D is ambiguous. The CDR3 sequence is 13 residues long. Per the germline V gene, CDR1 is SEHNR and CDR2 is FQNEAQ (reference sequence). Trimming left V 4 bases short and J 4 bases short, with 10 bases between. For the CDR3, the DNA is TGTGCCAGCAGCTCAAGGGTGAGAGAGACCCAGTACTTC. Amino acid sequence: CASSSRVRETQYF.

The table lists this clone with a few counts. Other DNA sequences from this sample encode an identical CDR3 as well. The chain couples TRBV19 to TRBJ2-5; the D is unclear. Germline V gene data show CDR1 as LNHDA and CDR2 as SQIVND (reference sequence). Deletions cut 4 bases from V and 5 bases from J, with 8 bases between. The CDR3 loop spans 12 amino acids. CDR3 DNA sequence: TGTGCCAGTAGTACTAGACGGGAGACCCAGTACTTC. The encoded protein is CASSTRRETQYF.

This clone was found a few times. Other DNA sequences in the same sample also yield this CDR3. The V and J genes are TRBV5-1 and TRBJ1-4, with 11 bases matching TRBD1. Germline CDR1 and CDR2: SGHRS and YFSETQ. J gave up 6 bases and V 1 base, and 5 bases lay outside the gene matches. This CDR3 has 16 residues. Here the CDR3 reads CASSLSPGQGDEKLFF. CDR3 DNA: TGCGCCAGCAGCTTGTCCCCGGGACAGGGGGATGAAAAACTGTTTTTT.

About this clone itself: One junction end disagrees with the germline gene, perhaps due to a read error. The chain uses TRBV6-1 and TRBJ2-7; 9 bases match TRBD2. The CDR3 is made up of 15 amino acids. Germline V gives CDR1 MNHNS, CDR2 SASEGT. The CDR3 sequence: CASSVGGTSSHEQYF. The CDR3 nucleotides are TGTGCCAGCAGTGTAGGCGGGACTAGCTCCCACGAGCAGTACTTC.

For the CDR3, the DNA is TGTGCCAGCTCCTTGGACAGGGCTGAGACCCAGTACTTC. Encoded protein: CASSLDRAETQYF. The gene calls are TRBV6-5 and TRBJ2-5, with 8 nucleotides matching TRBD1. J gave up 5 bases and V 8 bases, and 7 bases lay outside the gene matches. The CDR3 loop spans 13 amino acids. CDR1 and CDR2 (germline): MNHEY, SVGAGI.

This clone was detected only a few times. This sequence joins TRBV30 and TRBJ2-7; D is unresolved. V lost 5 bases and J lost 4, with 9 bases in between. This CDR3 region has 11 residues. Germline CDR1 is GTSNPN and CDR2 is SVGIG (reference sequence). CDR3 sequence reads: CAWALRYEQYF. The CDR3, as DNA: TGTGCCTGGGCCCTTCGGTACGAGCAGTACTTC.

About this clone itself: The same CDR3 also results from other DNA sequences found in this sample. The rearrangement joins TRBV4-3 to TRBJ2-3; 12 bases align to TRBD2. V dropped 4 bases and J dropped 0; count of bases not matched to a gene: 2. Germline V gene lookup returns CDR1 LGHNA and CDR2 YSLEER. CDR3 size: 16 residues. The CDR3 spells CASSRGTSGSTDTQYF. The CDR3 DNA sequence: TGCGCCAGCAGCCGAGGGACTAGCGGGAGCACAGATACGCAGTATTTT.

In its sample, this clone was seen a few times. The gene calls are TRBV7-2 and TRBJ2-4; 7 bases are shared with TRBD1. The germline CDR1 and CDR2 sequences are SGHTA and FQGNSA. CDR3 length equals 15 residues. J was trimmed by 0 bases and V by 5 bases; bases with no gene match: 4. The DNA of the CDR3 is TGTGCCAGCAGCCCGACAGGGTCAGCCAAAAACATTCAGTACTTC. Its protein product is CASSPTGSAKNIQYF.

This clone was seen more than once but under ten times. The rearrangement joins TRBV7-9 to TRBJ2-7; 10 bases agree with TRBD1. The CDR3 runs 15 residues. Germline V gene sequence: CDR1 SEHNR, CDR2 FQNEAQ (reference sequence). The trim removed 4 bases at V and 6 bases at J, leaving 9 bases unmatched. This CDR3 is CASSSTAGQGTEQYF. DNA of the CDR3: TGTGCCAGCAGCTCTACAGCGGGACAGGGGACCGAGCAGTACTTC. The whole variable domain, remainder taken from reference TRBV7-9 and TRBJ2-7, is DTGVSQNPRHKITKRGQNVTFRCDPISEHNRLYWYRQTLGQGPEFLTYFQNEAQLEKSRLLSDRFSAERPKGSFSTLEIQRTEQGDSAMYLCASSSTAGQGTEQYFGPGTRLTVT.

This chain connects TRBV2 to TRBJ2-5; TRBD1 is a possible D gene (6 bases). CDR1 and CDR2 (germline): SNHLY, FYNNEI. With 10 bases removed from V and 0 bases from J, the gap between germline ends came to 12 bases. The CDR3 loop spans 13 amino acids. The CDR3 region has the DNA TGTGCCACCAATAACAGGGACCAAGAGACCCAGTACTTC. It encodes CATNNRDQETQYF.

The chain has TRBV5-1 and TRBJ2-5, with D tentatively TRBD1 (6 bases). The J call may be incorrect, as the DNA end agrees better with TRBJ2-7. This CDR3 has 13 amino acids. Germline CDR1 SGHRS, CDR2 YFSETQ. The CDR3 DNA reads as TGCGCCAGCAGCTGGGGACATTCGGGCGAGCAGTACTTC. Its translation: CASSWGHSGEQYF.

The gene calls are TRBV11-2 and TRBJ2-5; no definite D call. CDR3 size: 14 residues. Trimming left V 5 bases short and J 2 bases short, with 12 bases between. The germline V gene encodes CDR1 SGHAT and CDR2 FQNNGV. CDR3 region: CASSPIRVQETQYF. The CDR3 DNA follows: TGTGCCAGCAGCCCAATTCGGGTTCAAGAGACCCAGTACTTC.

This chain uses TRBV10-3 with TRBJ2-3; the D gene is possibly TRBD1 (6 bases). Trimming took off 3 bases at V and 4 bases at J, with 8 bases between the two ends. Germline V gene data show CDR1 as ENHRY and CDR2 as SYGVKD. The CDR3 has 13 amino acids. CDR3 nucleotides: TGTGCCATCAGTGAACAGGGCGCAGATACGCAGTATTTT. Its translation is CAISEQGADTQYF.

This clone was seen a handful of times. The V and J genes are TRBV2 and TRBJ2-1; D is possibly TRBD1 (5 bases). CDR1 is SNHLY, CDR2 FYNNEI, per germline. The CDR3 is 15 residues long. The V gene lost 3 bases and the J gene lost 0 bases, with 9 bases spanning the gap. CDR3 bases: TGTGCCAGCAGTGAGGGGCAGCCCTCCTACAATGAGCAGTTCTTC. Translated: CASSEGQPSYNEQFF.

The chain combines TRBV29-1 with TRBJ2-5; TRBD1 matches at 11 bases. The J call is doubtful: the DNA matches TRBJ2-7 better. The CDR3 covers 13 residues. Per germline, CDR1 SQVTM and CDR2 ANQGSEA. The CDR3 loop is CSGSRDRGNEQYF. The DNA of the CDR3 is TGCAGCGGCTCCCGGGACAGGGGGAACGAGCAGTACTTC.

The chain links TRBV9 to TRBJ2-3, with 7 bases that match TRBD1. Germline CDR1 and CDR2: SGDLS and YYNGEE. This CDR3 comprises 15 residues. The V segment lost 0 bases and the J segment 3 bases; nucleotides outside the gene matches: 4. CDR3 sequence (DNA): TGTGCCAGCAGCGTAGAGGGCAGGGGGACAGATACGCAGTATTTT. Protein product: CASSVEGRGTDTQYF.

In this sample, this clone turned up many times. The V call is TRBV7-9, the J call TRBJ2-2, with 8 nucleotides matching TRBD2. Trimming took 4 bases from V and 3 from J; bases not matched to a gene: 4. The CDR3 extends over 15 amino acids. Germline V gives CDR1 SEHNR, CDR2 FQNEAQ (reference sequence). The CDR3 here is CASSSGLVDTGELFF. The CDR3 region has the DNA TGTGCCAGCAGCTCGGGACTAGTGGACACCGGGGAGCTGTTTTTT.

This clone appeared a few times. The chain is built from TRBV19 and TRBJ1-5, with D tentatively TRBD1 (5 bases). Germline V gives CDR1 LNHDA, CDR2 SQIVND (reference sequence). Trimming removed 3 bases at V and 11 bases at J, with 20 bases between. CDR3 size: 15 residues. Written as DNA, the CDR3 is TGTGCCAGTAGTATTCCGCGGGACGGCCTAAAAGCCCAGCATTTT. Translated, it gives CASSIPRDGLKAQHF.

This chain connects TRBV29-1 to TRBJ2-6; tentative D call: TRBD1 (6 bases). Trimming removed 5 bases at V and 0 bases at J, with 14 bases between. Germline-derived CDR1 and CDR2 are SQVTM and ANQGSEA. The CDR3 extends over 16 amino acids. CDR3 DNA sequence: TGCAGCGTTACAGGGACCTTGTACTCTGGGGCCAACGTCCTGACTTTC. Its protein product is CSVTGTLYSGANVLTF.

This clone was seen more than once but under ten times. The chain combines TRBV28 with TRBJ1-5; D is undetermined. V lost 6 bases to trimming and J lost 7 bases, with 16 bases between them. Germline CDR1 MDHEN, CDR2 SYDVKM. The CDR3 length is 14 residues. DNA for the CDR3: TGTGCCAGCAGAAGAACCACCCAGAGGCAGCCCCAGCATTTT. Translation: CASRRTTQRQPQHF.

J is TRBJ2-7 and V is TRBV4-3; 8 bases match TRBD2. After removal of 0 bases from V and 3 bases from J, the junction contained 7 bases not matched to a gene. This CDR3 is 16 amino acids long. Germline CDR1 LGHNA, CDR2 YSLEER. In DNA, the CDR3 is TGCGCCAGCAGCCAAGAGCGACAGAGCGGGGGCTACGAGCAGTACTTC. This translates into CASSQERQSGGYEQYF.

J is TRBJ1-1 and V is TRBV27; tentatively, D is TRBD1 (6 bases). V was pared by 7 bases and J by 4 bases, with 16 bases between. Germline V gives CDR1 MNHEY, CDR2 SMNVEV (reference sequence). CDR3 length: 14 residues. The CDR3: CASTRRGGGTEAFF. The CDR3 bases are TGTGCCAGCACCCGGAGGGGGGGAGGCACTGAAGCTTTCTTT.

This clone was counted only a few times. The rearrangement links TRBV7-2 to TRBJ1-5, with a possible D match to TRBD1 (5 bases). V was cut by 1 base and J by 4 bases, with 11 bases left in between. Per germline, CDR1 SGHTA and CDR2 FQGNSA. This CDR3 has 15 amino acids. CDR3 nucleotides: TGTGCCAGCAGCTTAGGGGGGACTCATAATCAGCCCCAGCATTTT. It translates to CASSLGGTHNQPQHF.

The CDR3 DNA reads as TGCGCCAGTACCCCCGGGACAGGGGGTGAAAAACTGTTTTTT. Residues: CASTPGTGGEKLFF. The chain joins TRBV5-1 to TRBJ1-4, with 11 bases that match TRBD1. V gave up 8 bases and J gave up 7 bases; unmatched junction bases: 7. CDR3 length: 14 residues. Germline V gives CDR1 SGHRS, CDR2 YFSETQ.

The chain combines TRBV6-5 with TRBJ2-7, with D perhaps assigned TRBD1 or TRBD2 (5 bases each). V gave up 10 bases and J gave up 1 base, with 14 bases separating them. Germline lookup yields CDR1 MNHEY and CDR2 SVGAGI. The CDR3 loop spans 13 amino acids. The CDR3 loop reads CATHEGTSYEQYF. For the CDR3, the DNA is TGTGCCACCCATGAGGGGACGTCCTACGAGCAGTACTTC.

The CDR3 bases are TGCGCCAGCAGCCAGTCCCTCCTAGCGCGGACGAACACCGGGGAGCTGTTTTTT. Translation gives CASSQSLLARTNTGELFF. This sequence joins TRBV4-1 and TRBJ2-2; possible D gene TRBD2, 6 bases. Germline CDR1 and CDR2: MGHRA and YSYEKL. This CDR3 is 18 amino acids long. V lost 3 bases, J lost 0 bases, and 17 bases lay in between.

This clone appeared a few times. The same CDR3 is also encoded by other DNA sequences in this sample. The rearrangement uses TRBV5-1 and TRBJ2-7; perhaps TRBD1 as D (6 bases). This CDR3 region has 14 residues. Trimming removed 2 bases from V and 5 bases from J, with 14 bases in between. Germline V gives CDR1 SGHRS, CDR2 YFSETQ. The CDR3 loop is CASSLAGVGDEQYF. CDR3 DNA: TGCGCCAGCAGCTTAGCAGGGGTAGGAGACGAGCAGTACTTC.